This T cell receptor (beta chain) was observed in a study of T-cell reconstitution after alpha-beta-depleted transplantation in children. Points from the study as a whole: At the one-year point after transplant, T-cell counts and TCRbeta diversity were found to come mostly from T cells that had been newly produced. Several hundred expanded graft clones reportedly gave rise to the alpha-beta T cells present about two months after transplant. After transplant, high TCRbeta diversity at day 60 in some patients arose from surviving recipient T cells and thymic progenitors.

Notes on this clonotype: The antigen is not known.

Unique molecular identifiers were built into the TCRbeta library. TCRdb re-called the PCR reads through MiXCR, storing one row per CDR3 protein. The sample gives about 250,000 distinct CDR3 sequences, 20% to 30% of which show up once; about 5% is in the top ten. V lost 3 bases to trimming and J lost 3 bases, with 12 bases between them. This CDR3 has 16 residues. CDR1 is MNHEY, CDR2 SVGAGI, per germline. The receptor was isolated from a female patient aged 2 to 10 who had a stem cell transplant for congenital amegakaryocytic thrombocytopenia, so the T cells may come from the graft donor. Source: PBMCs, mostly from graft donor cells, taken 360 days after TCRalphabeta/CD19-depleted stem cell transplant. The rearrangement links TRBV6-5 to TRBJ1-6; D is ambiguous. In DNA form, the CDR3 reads TGTGCCAGCAGTTATTTTGTCGGCAGCTATAATTCACCCCTCCACTTT. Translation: CASSYFVGSYNSPLHF.